A single sample gave rise to the 5 T cell receptor beta chains below, sequenced in a study of T-cell memory formation after mild COVID-19. TCRdb recomputed calls from the 5' RACE reads with MiXCR, one row per CDR3 protein. This sample carries some 150,000 distinct CDR3 sequences, around 25% of them seen once, and the ten largest clones take roughly a quarter. Specimen: PBMCs or a T cell subset sorted from them (not recorded which). These receptors were obtained from an adult woman who had mild COVID-19 (a few samples of this study predate the infection). Cell type and time point are not known.

In this sample, this clonotype turned up many times. The V and J genes are TRBV27 and TRBJ1-1; D is uncertain. This CDR3 comprises 13 residues. Trimming removed 2 bases from V and 1 base from J, with 5 bases in between. The germline V gene has CDR1 MNHEY and CDR2 SMNVEV (reference sequence). This chain's CDR3 is CASSLGRNTEAFF. The CDR3 coding sequence is TGTGCCAGCAGTTTAGGACGGAACACTGAAGCTTTCTTT.

This clonotype was found a few times. The chain uses TRBV5-6 and TRBJ2-5; 9 nucleotides agree with TRBD1. Germline CDR1 is SGHDT and CDR2 is YYEEEE. Trimming at V came to 2 bases and at J to 5 bases, leaving 4 bases not matched to a gene. The CDR3 is 14 residues long. CDR3 residues: CASSFAGQGETQYF. Written as DNA, the CDR3 is TGTGCCAGCAGCTTCGCTGGACAGGGGGAGACCCAGTACTTC.

In this sample, this clonotype is medium-sized. This chain uses TRBV29-1 with TRBJ2-1, with D perhaps matching TRBD2 (5 bases). Per the germline V gene, CDR1 is SQVTM and CDR2 is ANQGSEA. This CDR3 spans 12 amino acids. V was clipped by 2 bases and J by 7 bases, with 9 bases between them. CDR3 in amino acids: CSVEKGVNEQFF. CDR3 sequence (DNA): TGCAGCGTTGAAAAGGGAGTAAATGAGCAGTTCTTC.

The chain is built from TRBV12-3 or TRBV12-4 and TRBJ1-1; no firm D call. This CDR3 has 13 amino acids. V was clipped by 7 bases and J by 4 bases, with 13 bases between them. In nucleotides, the CDR3 is TGTGCCAGCACCGATTTCCCCCGCACTGAAGCTTTCTTT. Its protein product is CASTDFPRTEAFF.

CDR3 loop: CASSRDRGPQLYEQYF. CDR3 nucleotide sequence: TGCGCCAGCAGCCGGGACAGGGGGCCGCAGCTATACGAGCAGTACTTC. The genes are TRBV4-3 and TRBJ2-7, with TRBD1 matching 12 bases. This CDR3 contains 16 residues. Germline values: CDR1 LGHNA, CDR2 YSLEER. Losses at the gene ends were 4 bases for V and 4 bases for J; bases not matched to a gene: 8.